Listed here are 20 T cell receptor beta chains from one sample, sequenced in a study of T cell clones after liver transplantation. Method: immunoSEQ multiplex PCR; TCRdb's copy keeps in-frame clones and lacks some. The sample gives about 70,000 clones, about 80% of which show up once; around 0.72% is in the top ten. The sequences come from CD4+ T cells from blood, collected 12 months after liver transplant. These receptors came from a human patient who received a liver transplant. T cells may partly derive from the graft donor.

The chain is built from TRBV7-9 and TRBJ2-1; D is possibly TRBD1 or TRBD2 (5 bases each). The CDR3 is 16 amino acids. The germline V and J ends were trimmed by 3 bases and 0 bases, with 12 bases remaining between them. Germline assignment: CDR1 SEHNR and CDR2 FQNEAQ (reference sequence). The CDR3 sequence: CASSFNRDLSYNEQFF. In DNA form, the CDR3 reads TGTGCCAGCAGCTTTAATCGGGACCTCTCCTACAATGAGCAGTTCTTC.

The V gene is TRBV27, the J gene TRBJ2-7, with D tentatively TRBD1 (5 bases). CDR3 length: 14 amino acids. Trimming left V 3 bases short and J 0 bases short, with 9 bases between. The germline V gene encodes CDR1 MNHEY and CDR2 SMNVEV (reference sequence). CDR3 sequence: CASSFRDSSYEQYF. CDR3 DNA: TGTGCCAGCAGTTTCAGGGATAGCTCCTACGAGCAGTACTTC.

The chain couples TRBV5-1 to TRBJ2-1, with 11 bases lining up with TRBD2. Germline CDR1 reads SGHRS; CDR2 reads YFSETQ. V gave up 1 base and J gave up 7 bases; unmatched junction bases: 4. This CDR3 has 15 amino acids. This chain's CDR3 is CASSLKASGRNEQFF. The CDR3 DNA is TGCGCCAGCAGCTTGAAAGCTAGCGGGAGGAATGAGCAGTTCTTC.

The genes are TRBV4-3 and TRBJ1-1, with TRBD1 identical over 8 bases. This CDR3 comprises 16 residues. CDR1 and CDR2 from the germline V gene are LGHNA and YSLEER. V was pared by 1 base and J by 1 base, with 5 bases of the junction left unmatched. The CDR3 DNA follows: TGCGCCAGCAGCCAAGCGCCCGGACAGGGGAACACTGAAGCTTTCTTT. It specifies CASSQAPGQGNTEAFF.

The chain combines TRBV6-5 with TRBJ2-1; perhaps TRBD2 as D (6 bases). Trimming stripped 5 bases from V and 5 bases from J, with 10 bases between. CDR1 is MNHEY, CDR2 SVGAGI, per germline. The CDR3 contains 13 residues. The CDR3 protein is CASSERAHNEQFF. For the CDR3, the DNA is TGTGCCAGCAGTGAGCGGGCCCACAATGAGCAGTTCTTC.

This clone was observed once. CDR3 protein: CASSPGGGMGPQHF. CDR3 sequence (DNA): TGTGCCAGCAGCCCAGGGGGCGGCATGGGGCCCCAGCATTTT. The rearrangement uses TRBV28 and TRBJ1-5, with 8 bases lining up with TRBD1. V trimming: 6 bases; J trimming: 9 bases; junction bases outside the gene matches: 10. Germline V CDR1 and CDR2: MDHEN, SYDVKM. There are 14 residues in the CDR3.

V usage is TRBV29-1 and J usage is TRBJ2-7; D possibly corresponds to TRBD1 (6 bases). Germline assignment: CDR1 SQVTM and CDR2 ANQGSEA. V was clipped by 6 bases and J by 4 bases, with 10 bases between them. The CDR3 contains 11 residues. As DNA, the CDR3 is TGCAGCGTCGTGGGGGCTTACGAGCAGTACTTC. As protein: CSVVGAYEQYF.

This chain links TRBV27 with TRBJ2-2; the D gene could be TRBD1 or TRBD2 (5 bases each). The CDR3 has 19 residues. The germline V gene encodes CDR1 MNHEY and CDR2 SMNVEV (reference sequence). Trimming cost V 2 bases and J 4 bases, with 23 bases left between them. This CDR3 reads CASSLRQGMAGGGTGELFF. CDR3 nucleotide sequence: TGTGCCAGCAGTTTACGGCAGGGAATGGCCGGAGGCGGCACCGGGGAGCTGTTTTTT.

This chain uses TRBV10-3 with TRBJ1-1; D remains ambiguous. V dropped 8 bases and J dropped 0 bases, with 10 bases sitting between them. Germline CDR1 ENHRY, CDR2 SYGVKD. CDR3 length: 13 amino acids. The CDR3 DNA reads TGTGCCATCGCGAGTCCTATGAACACTGAAGCTTTCTTT. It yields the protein CAIASPMNTEAFF.

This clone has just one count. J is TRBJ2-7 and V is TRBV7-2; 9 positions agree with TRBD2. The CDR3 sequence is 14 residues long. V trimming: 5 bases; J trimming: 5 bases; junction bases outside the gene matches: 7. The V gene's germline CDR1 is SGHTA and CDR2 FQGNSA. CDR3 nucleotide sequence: TGTGCCAGCAGCCCCGAAATAGCGGGAGACGAGCAGTACTTC. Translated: CASSPEIAGDEQYF.

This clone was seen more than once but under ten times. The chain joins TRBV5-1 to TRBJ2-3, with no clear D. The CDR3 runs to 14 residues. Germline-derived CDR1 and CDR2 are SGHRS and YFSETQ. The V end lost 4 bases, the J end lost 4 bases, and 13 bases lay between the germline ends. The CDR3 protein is CASSQSTGADTQYF. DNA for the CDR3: TGCGCCAGCAGCCAATCGACGGGCGCAGATACGCAGTATTTT.

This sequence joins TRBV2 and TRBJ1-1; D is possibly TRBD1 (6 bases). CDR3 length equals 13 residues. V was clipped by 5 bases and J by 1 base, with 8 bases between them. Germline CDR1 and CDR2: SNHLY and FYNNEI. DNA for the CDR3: TGTGCCAGCAGTTTACAGGGGAACACTGAAGCTTTCTTT. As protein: CASSLQGNTEAFF. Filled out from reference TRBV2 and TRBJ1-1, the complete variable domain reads EPEVTQTPSHQVTQMGQEVILRCVPISNHLYFYWYRQILGQKVEFLVSFYNNEISEKSEIFDDQFSVERPDGSNFTLKIRSTKLEDSAMYFCASSLQGNTEAFFGQGTRLTVV.

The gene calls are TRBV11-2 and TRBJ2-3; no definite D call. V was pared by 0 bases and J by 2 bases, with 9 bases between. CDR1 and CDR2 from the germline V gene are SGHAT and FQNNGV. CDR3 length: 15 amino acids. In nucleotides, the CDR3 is TGTGCCAGCAGCTTAGATCGAGACTCCACAGATACGCAGTATTTT. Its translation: CASSLDRDSTDTQYF.

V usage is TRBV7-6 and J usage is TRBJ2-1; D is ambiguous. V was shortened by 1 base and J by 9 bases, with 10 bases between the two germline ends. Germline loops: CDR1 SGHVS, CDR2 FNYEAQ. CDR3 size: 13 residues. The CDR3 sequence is CASSLVRNGEQFF. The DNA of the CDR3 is TGTGCCAGCAGCTTAGTTAGGAACGGTGAGCAGTTCTTC.

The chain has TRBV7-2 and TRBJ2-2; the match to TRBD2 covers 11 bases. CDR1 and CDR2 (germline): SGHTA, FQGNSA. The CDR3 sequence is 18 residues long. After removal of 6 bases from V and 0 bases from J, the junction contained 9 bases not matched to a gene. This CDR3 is CASSRKGLAEANTGELFF. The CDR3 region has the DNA TGTGCCAGCAGTCGAAAGGGACTAGCGGAAGCGAACACCGGGGAGCTGTTTTTT.

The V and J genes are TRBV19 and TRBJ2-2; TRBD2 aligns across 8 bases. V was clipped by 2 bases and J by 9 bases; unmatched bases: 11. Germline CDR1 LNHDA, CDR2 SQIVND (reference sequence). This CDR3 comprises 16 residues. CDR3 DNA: TGTGCCAGTAGTATAAGTCAGGGACTAGGGGTTCGGGAGCTGTTTTTT. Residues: CASSISQGLGVRELFF.

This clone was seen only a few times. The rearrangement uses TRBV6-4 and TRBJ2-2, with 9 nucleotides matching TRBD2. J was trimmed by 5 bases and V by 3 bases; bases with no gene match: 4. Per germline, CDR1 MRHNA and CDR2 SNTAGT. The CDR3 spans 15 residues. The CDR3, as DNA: TGTGCCAGCAGTGAGAGCGGGAGGCGTACCGGGGAGCTGTTTTTT. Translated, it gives CASSESGRRTGELFF.

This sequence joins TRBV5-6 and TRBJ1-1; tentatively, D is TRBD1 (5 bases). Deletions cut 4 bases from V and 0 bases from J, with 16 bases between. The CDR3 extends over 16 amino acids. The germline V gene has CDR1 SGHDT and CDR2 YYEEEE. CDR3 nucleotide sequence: TGTGCCAGCAGCCCCTTAATTGGGGGGATGAACACTGAAGCTTTCTTT. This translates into CASSPLIGGMNTEAFF.

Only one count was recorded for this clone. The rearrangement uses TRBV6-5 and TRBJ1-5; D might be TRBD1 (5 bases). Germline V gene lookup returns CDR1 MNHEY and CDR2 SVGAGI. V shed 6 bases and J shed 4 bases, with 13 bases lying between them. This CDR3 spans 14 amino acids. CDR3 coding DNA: TGTGCCAGCAGCCTATCACAGGTGAATCAGCCCCAGCATTTT. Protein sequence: CASSLSQVNQPQHF.

The CDR3 protein is CASSKGLSGSSYNEQFF. The CDR3 nucleotides are TGTGCCAGCAGCAAAGGTTTGAGCGGGAGCTCCTACAATGAGCAGTTCTTC. The chain carries TRBV21-1 and TRBJ2-1; the D call in the table, TRBD2, was not verified against the DNA. TRBV21-1 is a listed pseudogene. The CDR3 length is 17 residues.